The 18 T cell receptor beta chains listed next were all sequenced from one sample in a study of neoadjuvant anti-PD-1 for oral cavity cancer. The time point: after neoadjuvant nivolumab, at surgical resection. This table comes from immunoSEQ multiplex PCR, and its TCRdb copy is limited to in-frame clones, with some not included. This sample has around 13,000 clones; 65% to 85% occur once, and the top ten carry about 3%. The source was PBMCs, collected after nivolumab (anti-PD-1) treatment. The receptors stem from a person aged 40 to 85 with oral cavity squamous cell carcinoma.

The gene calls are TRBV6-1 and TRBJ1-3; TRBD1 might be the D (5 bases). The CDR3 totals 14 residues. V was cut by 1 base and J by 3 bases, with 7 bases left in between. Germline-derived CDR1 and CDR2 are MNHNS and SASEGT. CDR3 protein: CASSEVGGGNTIYF. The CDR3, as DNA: TGTGCCAGCAGTGAAGTCGGGGGTGGAAACACCATATATTTT.

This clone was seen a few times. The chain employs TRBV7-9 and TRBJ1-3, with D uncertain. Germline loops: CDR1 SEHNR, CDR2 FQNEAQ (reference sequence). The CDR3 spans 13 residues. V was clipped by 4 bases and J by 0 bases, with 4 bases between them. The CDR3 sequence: CASSSLSGNTIYF. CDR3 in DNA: TGTGCCAGCAGCTCTCTCTCTGGAAACACCATATATTTT.

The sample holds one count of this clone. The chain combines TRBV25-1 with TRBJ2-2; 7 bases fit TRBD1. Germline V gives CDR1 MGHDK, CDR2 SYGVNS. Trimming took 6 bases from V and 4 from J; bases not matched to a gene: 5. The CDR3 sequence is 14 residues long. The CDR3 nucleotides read TGTGCCAGCAGCAGGACAGGCTTCACCGGGGAGCTGTTTTTT. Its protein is CASSRTGFTGELFF.

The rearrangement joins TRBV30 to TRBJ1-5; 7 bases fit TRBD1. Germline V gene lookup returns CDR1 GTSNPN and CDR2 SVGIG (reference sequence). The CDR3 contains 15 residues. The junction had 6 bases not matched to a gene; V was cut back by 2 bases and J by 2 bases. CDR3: CAWSPGQGGNQPQHF. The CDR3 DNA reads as TGTGCCTGGAGTCCAGGGCAGGGGGGCAATCAGCCCCAGCATTTT.

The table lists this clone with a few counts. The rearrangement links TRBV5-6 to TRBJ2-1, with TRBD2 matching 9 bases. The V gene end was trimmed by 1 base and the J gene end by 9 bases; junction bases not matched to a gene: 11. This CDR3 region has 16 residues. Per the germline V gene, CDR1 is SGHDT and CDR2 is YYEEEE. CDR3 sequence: CASSLLAGGPHAEQFF. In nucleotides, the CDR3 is TGTGCCAGCAGCTTGCTGGCGGGAGGGCCCCACGCTGAGCAGTTCTTC.

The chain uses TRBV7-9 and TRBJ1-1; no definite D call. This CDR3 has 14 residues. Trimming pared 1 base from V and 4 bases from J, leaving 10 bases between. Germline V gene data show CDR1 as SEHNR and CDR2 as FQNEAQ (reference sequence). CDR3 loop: CASSLGEVGTEAFF. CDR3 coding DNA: TGTGCCAGCAGCTTAGGGGAGGTGGGCACTGAAGCTTTCTTT.

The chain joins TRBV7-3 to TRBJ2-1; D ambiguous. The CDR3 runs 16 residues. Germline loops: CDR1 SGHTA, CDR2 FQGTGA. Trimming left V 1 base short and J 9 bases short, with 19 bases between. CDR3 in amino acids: CASSLNSLGSTGEQFF. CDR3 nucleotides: TGTGCCAGCAGCTTAAACAGTCTGGGCAGTACGGGTGAGCAGTTCTTC.

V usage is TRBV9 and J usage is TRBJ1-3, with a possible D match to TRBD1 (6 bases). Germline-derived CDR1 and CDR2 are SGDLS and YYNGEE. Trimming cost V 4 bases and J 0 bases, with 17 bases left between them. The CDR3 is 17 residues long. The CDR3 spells CASSPSPGQSSGNTIYF. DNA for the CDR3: TGTGCCAGCAGCCCAAGCCCTGGACAGTCCTCTGGAAACACCATATATTTT.

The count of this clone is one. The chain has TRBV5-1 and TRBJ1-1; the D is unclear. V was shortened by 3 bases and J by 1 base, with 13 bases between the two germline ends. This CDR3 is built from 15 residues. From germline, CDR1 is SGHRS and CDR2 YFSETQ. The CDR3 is CASSSPDGANTEAFF. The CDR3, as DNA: TGCGCCAGCAGCTCACCGGACGGAGCGAACACTGAAGCTTTCTTT.

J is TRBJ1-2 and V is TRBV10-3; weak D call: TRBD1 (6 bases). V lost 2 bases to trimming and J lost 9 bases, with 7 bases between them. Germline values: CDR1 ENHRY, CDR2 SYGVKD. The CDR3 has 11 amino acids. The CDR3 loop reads CAISEGTSYTF. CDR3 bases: TGTGCCATCAGTGAGGGGACAAGCTACACCTTC.

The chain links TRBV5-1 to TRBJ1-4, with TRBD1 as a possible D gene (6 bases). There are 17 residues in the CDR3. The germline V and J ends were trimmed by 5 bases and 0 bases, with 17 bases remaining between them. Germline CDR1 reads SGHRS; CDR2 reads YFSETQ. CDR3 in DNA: TGCGCCAGCAGTCTCGGACAGAAAGTTGCAACTAATGAAAAACTGTTTTTT. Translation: CASSLGQKVATNEKLFF.

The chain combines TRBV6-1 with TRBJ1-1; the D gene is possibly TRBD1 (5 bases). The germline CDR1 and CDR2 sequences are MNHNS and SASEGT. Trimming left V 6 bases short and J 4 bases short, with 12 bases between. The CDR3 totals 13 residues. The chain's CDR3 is CASRSRASTEAFF. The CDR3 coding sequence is TGTGCCAGCAGAAGCAGGGCGAGCACTGAAGCTTTCTTT.

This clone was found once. The DNA for the CDR3 is TGCAGCGGGGAGCCAGGGGGCACTGAAGCTTTCTTT. Residues: CSGEPGGTEAFF. This chain uses TRBV29-1 with TRBJ1-1, with 7 bases fitting TRBD1. V dropped 7 bases and J dropped 4; count of bases not matched to a gene: 6. The germline V gene has CDR1 SQVTM and CDR2 ANQGSEA. The CDR3 runs 12 residues.

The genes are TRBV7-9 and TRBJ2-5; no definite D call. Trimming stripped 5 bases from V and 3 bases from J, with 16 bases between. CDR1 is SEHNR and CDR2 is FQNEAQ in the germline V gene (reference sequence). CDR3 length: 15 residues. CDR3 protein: CASSPSVTLEETQYF. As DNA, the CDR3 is TGTGCCAGCAGCCCGAGCGTGACCCTGGAAGAGACCCAGTACTTC.

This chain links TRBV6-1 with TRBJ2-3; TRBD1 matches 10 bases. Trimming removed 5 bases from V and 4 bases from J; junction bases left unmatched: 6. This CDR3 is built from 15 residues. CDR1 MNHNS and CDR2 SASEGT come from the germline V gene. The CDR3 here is CASSPGQGLPDTQYF. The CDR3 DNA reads TGTGCCAGCAGTCCGGGACAGGGGTTGCCAGATACGCAGTATTTT.

The CDR3 nucleotides read TGTGCCAGCAGTTTAACCGGGTGGGCTAACTATGGCTACACCTTC. This encodes CASSLTGWANYGYTF. The chain links TRBV27 to TRBJ1-2, with unresolved D. CDR3 size: 15 residues. Trimming pared 2 bases from V and 0 bases from J, leaving 10 bases between. The germline V gene encodes CDR1 MNHEY and CDR2 SMNVEV (reference sequence).

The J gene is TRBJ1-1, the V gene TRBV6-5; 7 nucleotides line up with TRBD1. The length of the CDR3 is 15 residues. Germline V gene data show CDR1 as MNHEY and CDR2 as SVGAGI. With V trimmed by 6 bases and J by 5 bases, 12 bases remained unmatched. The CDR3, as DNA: TGTGCCAGCAGACTTTTTAGACAGGGAGGAACTGAAGCTTTCTTT. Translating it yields CASRLFRQGGTEAFF.

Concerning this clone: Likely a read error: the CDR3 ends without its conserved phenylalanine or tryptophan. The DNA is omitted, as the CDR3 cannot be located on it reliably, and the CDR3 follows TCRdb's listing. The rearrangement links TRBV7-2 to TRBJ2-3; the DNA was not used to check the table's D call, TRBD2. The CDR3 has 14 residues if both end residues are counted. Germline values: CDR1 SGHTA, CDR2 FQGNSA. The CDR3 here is CASSLAGGSGRPAL.